A single sample gave rise to the 7 T cell receptor beta chains below, sequenced in a study of blood T cell repertoires in COVID-19. Clones were read by immunoSEQ multiplex PCR, and TCRdb kept only the in-frame ones, dropping some. Of under 300,000 clones listed, 88% were seen once; the top ten hold 2.5% to 3%. The material sequenced was PBMCs or T cells enriched from blood (not recorded which). All receptors come from a woman in her 50s who had recovered from COVID-19.

The chain employs TRBV5-1 and TRBJ1-3; possibly TRBD1 for D (6 bases). Trimming cost V 1 base and J 4 bases, with 9 bases left between them. In germline, CDR1 is SGHRS, CDR2 YFSETQ. This CDR3 has 14 amino acids. Written as DNA, the CDR3 is TGCGCCAGCAGCTTGCAAGGGGGAGGAAACACCATATATTTT. Its protein is CASSLQGGGNTIYF.

Here the CDR3 DNA reads TGTGCCAGCAGCATCCGGGTGGGGCATCCGAACACTGAAGCTTTCTTT. Its translation is CASSIRVGHPNTEAFF. The J gene is TRBJ1-1, the V gene TRBV7-2; the D gene is possibly TRBD1 (5 bases). The germline V and J ends were trimmed by 5 bases and 1 base, with 17 bases remaining between them. The CDR3 has 16 amino acids. Germline CDR1 reads SGHTA; CDR2 reads FQGNSA.

The chain links TRBV19 to TRBJ1-1, with 7 bases that match TRBD1. V shed 6 bases, J shed 4 bases, and the junction held 8 bases outside the gene matches. Germline assignment: CDR1 LNHDA and CDR2 SQIVND (reference sequence). The CDR3 consists of 14 residues. The CDR3: CASRVDRAGTEAFF. The CDR3 DNA follows: TGTGCCAGTAGGGTCGACAGGGCCGGCACTGAAGCTTTCTTT.

The chain carries TRBV7-2 and TRBJ2-3; 9 bases map to TRBD1. Germline-derived CDR1 and CDR2 are SGHTA and FQGNSA. After removal of 4 bases from V and 3 bases from J, the junction contained 2 bases not matched to a gene. This CDR3 has 14 amino acids. The CDR3 region is CASSSGQGTDTQYF. As DNA, the CDR3 is TGTGCCAGCAGCTCCGGACAGGGGACAGATACGCAGTATTTT.

The J gene is TRBJ1-2, the V gene TRBV27; D not resolved. The CDR3 is 13 amino acids. Germline V CDR1 and CDR2: MNHEY, SMNVEV (reference sequence). V lost 3 bases to trimming and J lost 2 bases, with 7 bases between them. The CDR3 region has the DNA TGTGCCAGCAGTTTGGGAGGGAACTATGGCTACACCTTC. Its protein is CASSLGGNYGYTF.

The chain carries TRBV11-3 and TRBJ2-1, with 7 positions matching TRBD1. CDR1 SGHNT and CDR2 YENEEA come from the germline V gene. V shed 1 base and J 0 bases; nucleotides not matched to a gene: 3. This CDR3 has 16 residues. The chain's CDR3 is CASSLGQGSSYNEQFF. The CDR3 nucleotides read TGTGCCAGCAGCTTAGGACAGGGAAGCTCCTACAATGAGCAGTTCTTC. The full variable domain, rest sourced from reference TRBV11-3 and TRBJ2-1, is EAGVVQSPRYKIIEKKQPVAFWCNPISGHNTLYWYLQNLGQGPELLIRYENEEAVDDSQLPKDRFSAERLKGVDSTLKIQPAELGDSAVYLCASSLGQGSSYNEQFFGPGTRLTVL.

This chain links TRBV19 with TRBJ2-4, with 12 nucleotides matching TRBD2. Germline trimming cut 6 bases from V and 9 bases from J; bases unmatched to any gene: 9. This CDR3 contains 15 residues. Germline CDR1 is LNHDA and CDR2 is SQIVND (reference sequence). The CDR3 reads CASRETSGSPGIQYF. CDR3 bases: TGTGCCAGTAGGGAGACTAGCGGGAGTCCGGGCATTCAGTACTTC.